The 18 T cell receptor beta chains presented below share a single source sample, sequenced in a study of T cells after yellow fever vaccination. TCRdb independently ran MiXCR on the 5' RACE reads; one entry per CDR3 protein. The sample consists of 450,000 to 600,000 distinct CDR3 sequences, less than 15% of them appearing once. Sequencing used PBMCs, obtained on the day of the yellow fever booster vaccination. The receptors were gathered from a man aged 25-45 years who received the YFV17D yellow fever vaccine.

This clonotype was observed a few times. This chain joins TRBV29-1 and TRBJ2-1; 8 bases fit TRBD1. This CDR3 contains 14 residues. Germline values: CDR1 SQVTM, CDR2 ANQGSEA. The V and J ends lost 4 bases and 10 bases, in that order; junction bases with no gene match: 12. The CDR3 nucleotides are TGCAGCGTTGCAGCCACAGGGGGTCTGGTGGAGCAGTTCTTC. Translating it yields CSVAATGGLVEQFF.

This clonotype was counted many times. The chain joins TRBV7-2 to TRBJ2-3; 14 bases align to TRBD2. V trimming: 4 bases; J trimming: 2 bases; junction bases outside the gene matches: 2. The CDR3 has 16 residues. CDR1 is SGHTA, CDR2 FQGNSA, per germline. The CDR3, as DNA: TGTGCCAGCAGCTCGGGACTAGCGGGGGTCACAGATACGCAGTATTTT. It yields the protein CASSSGLAGVTDTQYF.

This sequence joins TRBV28 and TRBJ1-3; weak D call: TRBD1 (6 bases). Germline CDR1 and CDR2: MDHEN and SYDVKM. Trimming removed 5 bases from V and 5 bases from J, with 10 bases in between. The CDR3 loop spans 13 amino acids. This CDR3 reads CASSLDSRNTIYF. In DNA, the CDR3 is TGTGCCAGCAGTCTGGACAGCAGAAACACCATATATTTT. The full variable domain, completed using reference TRBV28 and TRBJ1-3, is DVKVTQSSRYLVKRTGEKVFLECVQDMDHENMFWYRQDPGLGLRLIYFSYDVKMKEKGDIPEGYSVSREKKERFSLILESASTNQTSMYLCASSLDSRNTIYFGEGSWLTVV.

The gene calls are TRBV6-1 and TRBJ2-7; 8 nucleotides agree with TRBD1. V lost 5 bases and J lost 0; bases outside the gene matches: 6. Germline-derived CDR1 and CDR2 are MNHNS and SASEGT. This CDR3 contains 15 residues. In DNA form, the CDR3 reads TGTGCCAGCAGTCCGCAGGACAGGGCCTCCTACGAGCAGTACTTC. Its translation is CASSPQDRASYEQYF.

This clonotype came up a few times. The V gene is TRBV5-1, the J gene TRBJ2-1; the match to TRBD1 covers 7 bases. With 0 bases clipped from V and 7 bases from J, the junction kept 7 bases outside the gene matches. This CDR3 contains 15 residues. The germline CDR1 and CDR2 sequences are SGHRS and YFSETQ. CDR3 loop: CASSLGLGGFNEQFF. The DNA of the CDR3 is TGCGCCAGCAGCTTGGGTCTAGGGGGCTTTAATGAGCAGTTCTTC.

The V gene is TRBV7-9, the J gene TRBJ1-2; D unresolved. The germline gives CDR1 SEHNR, CDR2 FQNEAQ (reference sequence). Trimming left V 4 bases short and J 4 bases short, with 13 bases between. The CDR3 has 14 residues. This CDR3 reads CASSSLLDFYGYTF. The CDR3 nucleotides are TGTGCCAGCAGCTCCCTCCTGGACTTCTATGGCTACACCTTC.

This clonotype was seen a few times. J is TRBJ1-5 and V is TRBV19, with 8 nucleotides matching TRBD1. V dropped 5 bases and J dropped 5; count of bases not matched to a gene: 2. The V gene's germline CDR1 is LNHDA and CDR2 SQIVND (reference sequence). The CDR3 has 13 residues. This CDR3 is CASSGTGDQPQHF. CDR3 sequence (DNA): TGTGCCAGTAGTGGGACAGGAGATCAGCCCCAGCATTTT.

The chain recombines TRBV5-1 with TRBJ2-3, with TRBD1 as a possible D gene (5 bases). The CDR3 length is 13 residues. Trimming cost V 1 base and J 5 bases, with 8 bases left between them. Germline V gene sequence: CDR1 SGHRS, CDR2 YFSETQ. The DNA for the CDR3 is TGCGCCAGCAGCTTGAGACAGCTAGATACGCAGTATTTT. Protein: CASSLRQLDTQYF.

This chain connects TRBV12-3 or TRBV12-4 to TRBJ1-4; unclear D gene. CDR3 length: 15 residues. V lost 3 bases, J lost 8 bases, and 16 bases lay in between. The CDR3 region is CASSFSKGAREKLFF. The CDR3 bases are TGTGCCAGCAGTTTTTCGAAAGGAGCCAGGGAAAAACTGTTTTTT.

The V and J genes are TRBV10-3 and TRBJ2-5; 7 bases are a match to TRBD2. CDR1 is ENHRY, CDR2 SYGVKD, per germline. Trimming took 3 bases from V and 4 from J; bases not matched to a gene: 2. This CDR3 has 13 residues. CDR3 in amino acids: CAISDREGETQYF. The CDR3 region has the DNA TGTGCCATCAGTGACAGGGAGGGAGAGACCCAGTACTTC.

The J gene is TRBJ2-1, the V gene TRBV2; TRBD2 matches at 12 bases. The trim removed 6 bases at V and 5 bases at J, leaving 5 bases unmatched. Looked up from germline, CDR1 is SNHLY and CDR2 is FYNNEI. This CDR3 has 15 residues. The CDR3 region is CASRIGLAGHNEQFF. The CDR3 bases are TGTGCCAGCAGGATCGGACTAGCGGGACACAATGAGCAGTTCTTC.

V and J are TRBV9 and TRBJ1-3, with 7 nucleotides matching TRBD1. The junction had 8 bases not matched to a gene; V was cut back by 3 bases and J by 8 bases. Germline CDR1 SGDLS, CDR2 YYNGEE. The CDR3 consists of 14 residues. The CDR3 spells CASSGGDSRDTIYF. The CDR3 DNA follows: TGTGCCAGCAGCGGTGGGGACAGTCGAGACACCATATATTTT.

This clonotype was seen only a few times. The V and J genes are TRBV28 and TRBJ2-1; TRBD1 matches at 9 bases. This CDR3 is built from 15 residues. The germline V gene has CDR1 MDHEN and CDR2 SYDVKM. The V and J ends lost 6 bases and 12 bases, in that order; junction bases with no gene match: 15. CDR3 coding DNA: TGTGCCAGCAGGAGCCGGGACAGGGTGCTAGCAGGGCAGTTCTTC. Its translation: CASRSRDRVLAGQFF.

This clonotype was recorded a few times. The chain joins TRBV6-2 or TRBV6-3 to TRBJ2-3, with 12 bases aligning to TRBD2. CDR1 MNHEY and CDR2 SVGEGT come from the germline V gene. V trimming: 6 bases; J trimming: 5 bases; junction bases outside the gene matches: 9. The CDR3 contains 16 residues. In nucleotides, the CDR3 is TGTGCCAGCAGCCCGTCGACTAGCGGGAGAGTAGATACGCAGTATTTT. Translation: CASSPSTSGRVDTQYF.

The V gene is TRBV29-1, the J gene TRBJ2-1, with TRBD2 as a possible D gene (6 bases). Per germline, CDR1 SQVTM and CDR2 ANQGSEA. CDR3 size: 16 residues. V lost 1 base and J lost 3, with 16 bases in between. In DNA form, the CDR3 reads TGCAGCGTTGAAGGGGGAAGCGGGTTTAACTACAATGAGCAGTTCTTC. Translated: CSVEGGSGFNYNEQFF.

J is TRBJ2-7 and V is TRBV2, with TRBD1 matching 10 bases. The germline gives CDR1 SNHLY, CDR2 FYNNEI. The CDR3 loop spans 15 amino acids. V was pared by 6 bases and J by 0 bases, with 5 bases of the junction left unmatched. The CDR3 loop reads CASRARTGGSYEQYF. The CDR3 DNA is TGTGCCAGCAGAGCAAGGACAGGGGGCTCCTACGAGCAGTACTTC. The full variable domain, in which reference TRBV2 and TRBJ2-7 provide the parts outside the CDR3, is EPEVTQTPSHQVTQMGQEVILRCVPISNHLYFYWYRQILGQKVEFLVSFYNNEISEKSEIFDDQFSVERPDGSNFTLKIRSTKLEDSAMYFCASRARTGGSYEQYFGPGTRLTVT.

This rearrangement joins TRBV25-1 to TRBJ2-5; tentatively, D is TRBD2 (5 bases). V was trimmed by 0 bases and J by 3 bases, leaving 11 bases between them. The CDR3 loop spans 15 amino acids. Germline assignment: CDR1 MGHDK and CDR2 SYGVNS. The CDR3 nucleotides read TGTGCCAGCAGTGAATATGGAGACGGGGAAGAGACCCAGTACTTC. Translating gives CASSEYGDGEETQYF.

This clonotype was seen a few times. The chain is built from TRBV14 and TRBJ1-1, with a weak D call TRBD1 (5 bases). This CDR3 comprises 16 residues. Germline V lookup: CDR1 SGHDN, CDR2 FVKESK. Trimming shortened V by 3 bases and J by 0 bases, and 14 bases separated the two germline ends. The CDR3 DNA reads TGTGCCAGCAGCCACCTTGGAGGGGACCTGAACACTGAAGCTTTCTTT. Translation gives CASSHLGGDLNTEAFF.